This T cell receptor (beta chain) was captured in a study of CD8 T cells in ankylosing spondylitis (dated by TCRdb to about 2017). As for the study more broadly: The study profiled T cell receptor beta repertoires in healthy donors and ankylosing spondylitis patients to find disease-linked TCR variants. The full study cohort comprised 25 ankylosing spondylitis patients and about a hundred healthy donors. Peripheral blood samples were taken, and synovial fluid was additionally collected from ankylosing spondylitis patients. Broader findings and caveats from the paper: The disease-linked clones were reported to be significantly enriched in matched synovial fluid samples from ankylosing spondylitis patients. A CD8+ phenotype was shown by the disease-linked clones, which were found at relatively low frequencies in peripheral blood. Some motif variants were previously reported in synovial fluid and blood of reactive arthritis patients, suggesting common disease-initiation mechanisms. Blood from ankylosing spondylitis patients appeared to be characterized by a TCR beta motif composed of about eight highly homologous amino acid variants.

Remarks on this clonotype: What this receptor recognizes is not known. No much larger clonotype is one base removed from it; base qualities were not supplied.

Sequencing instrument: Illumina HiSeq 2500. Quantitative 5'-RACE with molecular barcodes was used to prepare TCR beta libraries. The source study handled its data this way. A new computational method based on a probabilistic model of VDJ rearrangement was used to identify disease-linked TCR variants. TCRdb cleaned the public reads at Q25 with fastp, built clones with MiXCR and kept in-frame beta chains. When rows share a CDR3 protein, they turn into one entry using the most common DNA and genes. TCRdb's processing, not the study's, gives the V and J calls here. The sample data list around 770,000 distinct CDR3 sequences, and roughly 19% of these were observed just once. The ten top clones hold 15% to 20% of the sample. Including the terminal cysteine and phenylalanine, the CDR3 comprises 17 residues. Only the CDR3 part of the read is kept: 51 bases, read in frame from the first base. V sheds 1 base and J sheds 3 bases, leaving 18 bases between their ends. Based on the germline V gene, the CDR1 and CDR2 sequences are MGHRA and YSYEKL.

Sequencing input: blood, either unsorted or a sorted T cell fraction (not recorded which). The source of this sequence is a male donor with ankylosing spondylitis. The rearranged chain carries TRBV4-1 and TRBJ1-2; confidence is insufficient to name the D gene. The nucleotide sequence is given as TGCGCCAGCAGCCAAGGCCCGATGACTTTGCTCGACTATGGCTACACCTTC. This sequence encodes CASSQGPMTLLDYGYTF.